The TCR beta chain under discussion was sequenced for a study of PD-1 blockade in classical Hodgkin lymphoma. Study-wide points: TCR diversity at baseline was reported to be reduced in newly diagnosed patients relative to healthy donors.

The CDR3 is 14 residues long. Looked up from germline, CDR1 is GTSNPN and CDR2 is SVGIG (reference sequence). V lost 4 bases, J lost 5 bases, and 14 bases lay in between. Assay used: immunoSEQ multiplex PCR; TCRdb lists only in-frame clones, some missing. The sample contains 13,000 or so clones, 80% to 95% of which appear only once. No patient escaped relapse after autologous stem cell transplantation, and brentuximab vedotin exposure varied. A remark on this clone: The antigen is undetermined.

Sequencing was performed on peripheral blood mononuclear cells (PBMCs), taken at baseline. The receptor's source is a human donor with classical Hodgkin lymphoma. V is TRBV30 and J is TRBJ1-4, with D uncertain. Here the CDR3 reads CAWTDPPKNEKLFF. CDR3 bases: TGTGCCTGGACCGATCCTCCCAAAAATGAAAAACTGTTTTTT.